The present TCR beta chain was sequenced within a study of blood T cell repertoires in COVID-19. This clone appeared once. In the original processing: Nucleated cell counts were estimated from reference gene primer amplification. Libraries were prepared by immunoSEQ multiplex PCR; TCRdb keeps only in-frame clonotypes and omits some of them. The V and J calls and clone size were taken over from that table, and D and trimming were inferred from the DNA. This sample yields tens of thousands of clones, of which around 85% are seen a single time; approximately 61% belongs to the top ten. The V gene end was trimmed by 5 bases and the J gene end by 6 bases; junction bases not matched to a gene: 9. The CDR3 totals 14 residues. The germline gives CDR1 GTSNPN, CDR2 SVGIG (reference sequence).

The sample comprised peripheral blood. V is TRBV30 and J is TRBJ2-1, with 8 bases fitting TRBD1. This TCR was recovered from a woman of 80 years or more with acute or convalescent COVID-19. This CDR3 is CAWWGQDGGNEQFF. The DNA of the CDR3 is TGTGCCTGGTGGGGACAGGATGGCGGCAATGAGCAGTTCTTC.